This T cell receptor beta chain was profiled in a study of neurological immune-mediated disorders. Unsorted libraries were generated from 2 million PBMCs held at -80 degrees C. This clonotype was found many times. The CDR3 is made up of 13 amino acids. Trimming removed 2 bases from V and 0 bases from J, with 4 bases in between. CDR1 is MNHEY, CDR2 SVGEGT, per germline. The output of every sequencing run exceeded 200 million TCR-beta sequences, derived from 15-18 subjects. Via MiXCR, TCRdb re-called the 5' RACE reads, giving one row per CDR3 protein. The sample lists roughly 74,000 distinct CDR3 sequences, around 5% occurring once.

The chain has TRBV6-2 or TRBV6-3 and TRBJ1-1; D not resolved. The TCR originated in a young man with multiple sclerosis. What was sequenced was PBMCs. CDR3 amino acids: CASSYDLNTEAFF. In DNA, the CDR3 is TGTGCCAGCAGTTACGACTTGAACACTGAAGCTTTCTTT.